The 21 T cell receptor beta chains given below trace back to one sample, sequenced in a study of T cells in Graves' hyperthyroidism and ophthalmopathy. TCR beta CDR3 regions were amplified from RNA. RT-PCR in the first round (using the HTBI primer set) targeted the TCR CDR3. TCRdb fed the multiplex PCR reads into MiXCR, producing one record per CDR3 protein. Among about 610,000 distinct CDR3 sequences listed, 16% were seen once. The specimen sequenced was blood. These receptors originate from a middle-aged woman with Graves' ophthalmopathy.

V is TRBV28 and J is TRBJ1-3, with D uncertain. Per germline, CDR1 MDHEN and CDR2 SYDVKM. This CDR3 has 15 amino acids. V lost 5 bases, J lost 4 bases, and 15 bases lay in between. The CDR3 loop reads CASSKATAGGNTIYF. The DNA for the CDR3 is TGTGCCAGCAGTAAAGCCACCGCGGGAGGAAACACCATATATTTT.

Many counts were recorded for this clonotype. The rearrangement links TRBV20-1 to TRBJ2-1; D remains ambiguous. The length of the CDR3 is 12 residues. Germline values: CDR1 DFQATT, CDR2 SNEGSKA (reference sequence). Trimming cost V 5 bases and J 9 bases, with 14 bases left between them. CDR3 nucleotide sequence: TGCAGTGCTCAGTGGGGATTCGGTGAGCAGTTCTTC. This gives the protein CSAQWGFGEQFF.

This clonotype was seen repeatedly, ten times or more. The V call is TRBV2, the J call TRBJ1-5, with TRBD1 matching over 7 bases. The germline V gene encodes CDR1 SNHLY and CDR2 FYNNEI. V lost 6 bases, J lost 4 bases, and 6 bases stayed unmatched. CDR3 length equals 14 residues. The CDR3 here is CASSPDRTNQPQHF. Written as DNA, the CDR3 is TGTGCCAGCAGCCCGGACAGGACAAATCAGCCCCAGCATTTT. The whole variable domain, remainder taken from reference TRBV2 and TRBJ1-5, is EPEVTQTPSHQVTQMGQEVILRCVPISNHLYFYWYRQILGQKVEFLVSFYNNEISEKSEIFDDQFSVERPDGSNFTLKIRSTKLEDSAMYFCASSPDRTNQPQHFGDGTRLSIL.

A remark on this clonotype: Just one base apart from a much larger clone, this may be a read error. The J gene is TRBJ2-7, the V gene TRBV11-3; D unresolved. The CDR3 spans 13 residues. CDR1 and CDR2 (germline): SGHNT, YENEEA. The CDR3 DNA reads TGTGCCAGCAACCCCCTTGCACCCTACGAGCAGCACTTC. It codes for CASNPLAPYEQHF.

The gene calls are TRBV15 and TRBJ2-3; unclear D gene. V was cut by 0 bases and J by 1 base, with 20 bases left in between. The CDR3 contains 19 residues. Germline V CDR1 and CDR2: LNHNV, YYDKDF (reference sequence). CDR3 residues: CATSRDSPSVPQGTDTQYF. The CDR3 DNA is TGTGCCACCAGCAGAGATAGCCCCAGTGTTCCCCAGGGCACAGATACGCAGTATTTT.

This chain connects TRBV19 to TRBJ2-5, with TRBD2 matching over 9 bases. Germline loops: CDR1 LNHDA, CDR2 SQIVND (reference sequence). This CDR3 is built from 18 residues. The trim removed 1 base at V and 7 bases at J, leaving 16 bases unmatched. The CDR3 protein is CASSIGVAGDLFRGTQYF. CDR3 DNA sequence: TGTGCCAGTAGTATAGGGGTAGCGGGGGACCTATTCCGGGGGACCCAGTACTTC.

This clonotype has a count of ten or more. CDR3 coding DNA: TGTGCCAGCAGAGTCGTGGAGACCCAGTACTTC. It codes for CASRVVETQYF. The chain uses TRBV2 and TRBJ2-5; no reliable D call. CDR3 length: 11 amino acids. V was cut by 6 bases and J by 5 bases, with 7 bases left in between. The germline V gene has CDR1 SNHLY and CDR2 FYNNEI.

J is TRBJ2-5 and V is TRBV20-1; D is unclear. The CDR3 sequence is 11 residues long. In germline, CDR1 is DFQATT, CDR2 SNEGSKA (reference sequence). The V end was cut by 6 bases, the J end by 2 bases, with 7 bases between. The CDR3 nucleotides read TGCAGTGCCAACAAACAAGAGACCCAGTACTTC. Residues: CSANKQETQYF.

This clonotype was seen repeatedly, ten times or more. The J gene is TRBJ2-7, the V gene TRBV2, with D tentatively TRBD2 (6 bases). Trimming took 3 bases from V and 0 from J, leaving 9 bases between them. The germline V gene encodes CDR1 SNHLY and CDR2 FYNNEI. The CDR3 consists of 14 residues. The CDR3 coding sequence is TGTGCCAGCAGTGAGGGACTCCGCTCCTACGAGCAGTACTTC. Protein sequence: CASSEGLRSYEQYF.

The sample holds many counts of this clonotype. CDR3 sequence: CASSFGLAGGGETQYF. CDR3 sequence (DNA): TGTGCCAGCAGCTTCGGACTAGCGGGAGGTGGCGAGACCCAGTACTTC. The rearrangement links TRBV11-2 to TRBJ2-5; 14 bases fit TRBD2. The CDR3 spans 16 residues. Trimming took 3 bases from V and 5 from J; bases not matched to a gene: 5. Germline V gene sequence: CDR1 SGHAT, CDR2 FQNNGV.

This clonotype was observed at least ten times. The chain couples TRBV7-2 to TRBJ1-2; 8 bases fit TRBD1. CDR3 length: 16 residues. The J segment lost 3 bases and the V segment lost 5 bases, leaving 11 bases of the junction unmatched. The germline gives CDR1 SGHTA, CDR2 FQGNSA. CDR3 sequence (DNA): TGTGCCAGCAGCCCAGAGGCAGGACAGGGTTACTATGGCTACACCTTC. This codes for CASSPEAGQGYYGYTF.

This clonotype was counted between two and nine times. V and J are TRBV6-1 and TRBJ1-2; tentatively, D is TRBD1 (5 bases). Trimming pared 4 bases from V and 4 bases from J, leaving 13 bases between. Germline CDR1 and CDR2: MNHNS and SASEGT. The CDR3 runs to 14 residues. The CDR3 reads CASSVSGRVYGYTF. For the CDR3, the DNA is TGTGCCAGCAGTGTGTCGGGGCGGGTCTATGGCTACACCTTC.

This clonotype came up many times. The CDR3 coding sequence is TGTGCCAGCAGTTATAGGCCCGCGGGAGATACGCAGTATTTT. Protein sequence: CASSYRPAGDTQYF. V and J are TRBV27 and TRBJ2-3, with D maybe TRBD2 (5 bases). This CDR3 region has 14 residues. Germline loops: CDR1 MNHEY, CDR2 SMNVEV (reference sequence). Between the trimmed V and J ends, which lost 4 bases and 5 bases, there was a span of 13 bases.

This clonotype was picked up a small number of times. V and J are TRBV6-1 and TRBJ2-1; 7 bases map to TRBD1. Germline V gene lookup returns CDR1 MNHNS and CDR2 SASEGT. V lost 3 bases, J lost 10 bases, and 3 bases stayed unmatched. The CDR3 runs to 12 residues. For the CDR3, the DNA is TGTGCCAGCAGTGACTGGGACAGAGAGCAGTTCTTC. This codes for CASSDWDREQFF.

CDR3 residues: CAWDRGNSPLHF. The CDR3 DNA sequence: TGTGCCTGGGACAGAGGCAATTCACCCCTCCACTTT. V is TRBV30 and J is TRBJ1-6, with D perhaps TRBD1 (5 bases). Germline V gives CDR1 GTSNPN, CDR2 SVGIG (reference sequence). The V end lost 5 bases, the J end lost 7 bases, and 9 bases lay between the germline ends. The CDR3 length is 12 residues.

The chain links TRBV19 to TRBJ1-6, with D hard to call. Germline CDR1 and CDR2: LNHDA and SQIVND (reference sequence). The length of the CDR3 is 15 residues. Trimming removed 6 bases from V and 7 bases from J, with 16 bases in between. The CDR3 here is CASRRGRFENSPLHF. The CDR3 DNA is TGTGCCAGTAGGCGTGGAAGATTCGAAAATTCACCCCTCCACTTT.

The chain couples TRBV10-3 to TRBJ2-5; D call uncertain. This CDR3 spans 13 amino acids. V lost 7 bases and J 1 base, leaving 10 bases between the germline ends. Germline assignment: CDR1 ENHRY and CDR2 SYGVKD. The CDR3 region is CAINNMIQETQYF. For the CDR3, the DNA is TGTGCCATCAATAACATGATCCAAGAGACCCAGTACTTC.

This clonotype was counted at least ten times. This chain joins TRBV11-2 and TRBJ2-3; D call uncertain. The germline V gene has CDR1 SGHAT and CDR2 FQNNGV. The ends were cut back, 5 bases at V and 2 bases at J, with 14 bases in the middle. This CDR3 is 15 amino acids long. CDR3: CASSRALLSTDTQYF. As DNA, the CDR3 is TGTGCCAGCAGCCGGGCCCTCCTATCCACAGATACGCAGTATTTT.

This clonotype has a count of ten or more. V and J are TRBV18 and TRBJ2-7; D gene ambiguous. The CDR3 length is 14 residues. Per the germline V gene, CDR1 is KGHSH and CDR2 is LQKENI. V lost 5 bases to trimming and J lost 1 base, with 12 bases between them. For the CDR3, the DNA is TGTGCCAGCTCAACCAGTGACACTTCCTACGAGCAGTACTTC. The encoded protein is CASSTSDTSYEQYF.

Notes on this clonotype: A single base separates this from a much larger clone, so it may be a read error. The chain couples TRBV20-1 to TRBJ2-3; 14 positions match TRBD2. Germline V CDR1 and CDR2: DFQATT, SNEGSKA (reference sequence). The CDR3 covers 18 residues. CDR3 DNA: TGCAGTGCTCCCCAAAGGGGACTAGCGGGAGTTACCACAGGTACGCAGTATTTT. It codes for CSAPQRGLAGVTTGTQYF.

This clonotype was recorded many times. The genes are TRBV5-1 and TRBJ1-1; 9 nucleotides align to TRBD1. The CDR3 loop spans 15 amino acids. Losses at the gene ends were 4 bases for V and 4 bases for J; bases not matched to a gene: 8. Per the germline V gene, CDR1 is SGHRS and CDR2 is YFSETQ. CDR3 sequence (DNA): TGCGCCAGCAGCGTACAGGGGGCTGGGAGCACTGAAGCTTTCTTT. Residues: CASSVQGAGSTEAFF.